What follows are 5 T cell receptor beta chains derived from one specimen sequenced in a study of shared clonotypes between healthy human individuals. Sequencing used immunoSEQ multiplex PCR; TCRdb keeps in-frame clones, though not all of them. Of millions of clones listed, 90% to 95% are singletons. Sequencing was done on a sample of naive CD4+ T cells sorted from blood. Subset here: CD45RA+ positively selected. The receptors shown here come from a man aged 18 to 30 in good health.

About this clone: One end of the junction does not line up with germline, which may come from a read error. The chain combines TRBV7-7 with TRBJ1-6; D is ambiguous. This CDR3 has 16 amino acids. CDR1 and CDR2 from the germline V gene are SSHAT and FNYEAQ (reference sequence). The CDR3 reads CASSSAGSSYNSPLHF. CDR3 sequence (DNA): TGTGCTAGCAGCTCGGCGGGCAGCTCCTATAATTCACCCCTCCACTTT. The entire variable domain, with the rest obtained from reference TRBV7-7 and TRBJ1-6, is as follows: GAGVSQSPRYKVTKRGQDVTLRCDPISSHATLYWYQQALGQGPEFLTYFNYEAQPDKSGLPSDRFSAERPEGSISTLTIQRTEQRDSAMYRCASSSAGSSYNSPLHFGNGTRLTVT.

The chain is built from TRBV28 and TRBJ2-2, with a possible D match to TRBD1 (5 bases). Per the germline V gene, CDR1 is MDHEN and CDR2 is SYDVKM. The CDR3 has 14 residues. V was cut by 4 bases and J by 8 bases, with 14 bases left in between. This CDR3 is CASSSPQGSGELFF. DNA of the CDR3: TGTGCCAGCAGTTCGCCCCAGGGTTCGGGGGAGCTGTTTTTT.

The chain recombines TRBV25-1 with TRBJ1-4, with D perhaps TRBD1 (5 bases). The V gene lost 0 bases and the J gene lost 7 bases, with 12 bases spanning the gap. CDR1 is MGHDK, CDR2 SYGVNS, per germline. The CDR3 sequence is 15 residues long. In DNA form, the CDR3 reads TGTGCCAGCAGTGAATACCGGGGGGAGGGTGAAAAACTGTTTTTT. Its translation: CASSEYRGEGEKLFF.

The chain carries TRBV7-9 and TRBJ1-5; no firm D call. V dropped 2 bases and J dropped 2 bases, with 7 bases sitting between them. Per germline, CDR1 SEHNR and CDR2 FQNEAQ (reference sequence). The length of the CDR3 is 14 residues. The CDR3 DNA reads as TGTGCCAGCAGCTTATACAGAGGCAATCAGCCCCAGCATTTT. Residues: CASSLYRGNQPQHF.

This chain links TRBV5-6 with TRBJ2-3, with TRBD2 as a possible D gene (5 bases). Deletions cut 0 bases from V and 3 bases from J, with 11 bases between. In germline, CDR1 is SGHDT, CDR2 YYEEEE. The CDR3 has 15 amino acids. CDR3 bases: TGTGCCAGCAGCTTGGAAGGTCCGGGGACAGATACGCAGTATTTT. Translating it yields CASSLEGPGTDTQYF.